This passage covers 22 T cell receptor beta chains from one sample sequenced in a study of OX40 agonist ivuxolimab in advanced cancers. Some clones are missing from TCRdb's copy, which holds only in-frame ones; the method was immunoSEQ multiplex PCR. The table records about 12,000 clones, about 81% of them present only once. Sequencing was performed on CD4+ or CD8+ T cells sorted from blood, taken in a trial of the OX40 agonist ivuxolimab. These receptors originate from an adult with an advanced solid tumor such as melanoma, head and neck, liver or kidney cancer.

The V and J genes are TRBV4-3 and TRBJ2-3, with a weak D call TRBD2 (6 bases). This CDR3 has 16 residues. Trimming took 0 bases from V and 1 from J, leaving 11 bases between them. Looked up from germline, CDR1 is LGHNA and CDR2 is YSLEER. DNA for the CDR3: TGCGCCAGCAGCCAAGAATTCAGGAGGGGCACAGATACGCAGTATTTT. As protein: CASSQEFRRGTDTQYF.

The chain is built from TRBV29-1 and TRBJ2-1; a weak D match, TRBD2 (5 bases). The germline CDR1 and CDR2 sequences are SQVTM and ANQGSEA. The CDR3 contains 12 residues. V was trimmed by 4 bases and J by 7 bases, leaving 11 bases between them. CDR3 nucleotide sequence: TGCAGCGTTGGGGAACTAGTTAATGAGCAGTTCTTC. Amino acid sequence: CSVGELVNEQFF.

This chain uses TRBV5-1 with TRBJ2-3; 10 positions agree with TRBD2. The CDR3 has 15 residues. The germline V gene has CDR1 SGHRS and CDR2 YFSETQ. Unmatched junction bases numbered 7, after V lost 4 bases and J lost 5 bases. The chain's CDR3 is CASSQGTSAKDTQYF. In nucleotides, the CDR3 is TGCGCCAGCAGCCAAGGGACTAGCGCGAAAGATACGCAGTATTTT.

This chain joins TRBV9 and TRBJ2-1; 8 positions agree with TRBD2. This CDR3 has 14 amino acids. V lost 3 bases and J lost 7; bases outside the gene matches: 6. CDR1 SGDLS and CDR2 YYNGEE come from the germline V gene. DNA for the CDR3: TGTGCCAGCAGCGCTCCGGGGGGGACGAATGAGCAGTTCTTC. Translated, it gives CASSAPGGTNEQFF.

The chain recombines TRBV4-1 with TRBJ2-1, with D possibly TRBD1 on 5 matching bases. Germline CDR1 MGHRA, CDR2 YSYEKL. The CDR3 loop spans 15 amino acids. Trimming removed 0 bases at V and 9 bases at J, with 15 bases between. CDR3 sequence reads: CASSQDFVGVVEQFF. DNA for the CDR3: TGCGCCAGCAGCCAAGATTTCGTAGGGGTTGTTGAGCAGTTCTTC.

The gene calls are TRBV16 and TRBJ2-2; D remains unclear. Trimming removed 4 bases from V and 4 bases from J, with 7 bases in between. CDR3 size: 13 residues. From germline, CDR1 is KGHSY and CDR2 FQNENV. CDR3 sequence reads: CASSPSGTGELFF. The CDR3 DNA sequence: TGTGCCAGCAGCCCTTCCGGCACCGGGGAGCTGTTTTTT.

The chain joins TRBV23-1 to TRBJ2-7; D gene ambiguous. TRBV23-1 is an ORF for which the function is uncertain. The CDR3 is made up of 13 amino acids. Trimming removed 0 bases at V and 3 bases at J, with 6 bases between. CDR3 amino acids: CASSQSKHYEQYF. CDR3 sequence (DNA): TGCGCCAGCAGTCAATCGAAGCACTACGAGCAGTACTTC.

V gene TRBV30 combines with J gene TRBJ2-1; D gene unclear. The CDR3 extends over 11 amino acids. Germline-derived CDR1 and CDR2 are GTSNPN and SVGIG (reference sequence). The V end was cut by 4 bases, the J end by 3 bases, with 4 bases between. CDR3 amino acids: CAWIFYNEQFF. The CDR3 DNA reads TGTGCCTGGATATTCTACAATGAGCAGTTCTTC.

This clone was counted a few times. The J gene is TRBJ1-1, the V gene TRBV29-1; 10 bases agree with TRBD1. J was trimmed by 5 bases and V by 8 bases; bases with no gene match: 8. This CDR3 has 13 amino acids. Germline loops: CDR1 SQVTM, CDR2 ANQGSEA. DNA for the CDR3: TGCAGCTCGGGAGGACAGGGGGAGACTGAAGCTTTCTTT. Translating it yields CSSGGQGETEAFF.

J is TRBJ2-7 and V is TRBV4-1; D unresolved. CDR1 is MGHRA and CDR2 is YSYEKL in the germline V gene. The CDR3 is made up of 13 amino acids. V was shortened by 1 base and J by 4 bases, with 8 bases between the two germline ends. The DNA for the CDR3 is TGCGCCAGCAGCCAAGTAGAGGATTACGAGCAGTACTTC. It codes for CASSQVEDYEQYF.

The rearrangement links TRBV28 to TRBJ2-1, with 14 bases that match TRBD2. This CDR3 comprises 23 residues. Germline V gene data show CDR1 as MDHEN and CDR2 as SYDVKM. The V gene end was trimmed by 4 bases and the J gene end by 8 bases; junction bases not matched to a gene: 28. Here the CDR3 DNA reads TGTGCCAGCAGTTCTTACTCTGGACAGGGAGGACTAGCGGGAGGATTTGGGCCGTATGAGCAGTTCTTC. Encoded protein: CASSSYSGQGGLAGGFGPYEQFF.

The V and J genes are TRBV6-5 and TRBJ1-1; D gene ambiguous. The CDR3 length is 13 residues. From germline, CDR1 is MNHEY and CDR2 SVGAGI. Trimming shortened V by 5 bases and J by 7 bases, and 14 bases separated the two germline ends. CDR3 nucleotides: TGTGCCAGCAGTCTCTATCCCCCCAGTGAAGCTTTCTTT. Amino acid sequence: CASSLYPPSEAFF.

This clone was observed once. This chain links TRBV30 with TRBJ2-6; D is possibly TRBD2 (5 bases). The V gene lost 0 bases and the J gene lost 4 bases, with 16 bases spanning the gap. The CDR3 extends over 17 amino acids. The germline V gene has CDR1 GTSNPN and CDR2 SVGIG (reference sequence). The CDR3 is CAWSVVGDLRGANVLTF. The CDR3 DNA is TGTGCCTGGAGTGTCGTCGGGGATTTGAGGGGGGCCAACGTCCTGACTTTC. Based on the CDR3 plus reference TRBV30 and TRBJ2-6, the full variable domain is SQTIHQWPATLVQPVGSPLSLECTVEGTSNPNLYWYRQAAGRGLQLLFYSVGIGQISSEVPQNLSASRPQDRQFILSSKKLLLSDSGFYLCAWSVVGDLRGANVLTFGAGSRLTVL.

The rearrangement uses TRBV2 and TRBJ2-7; 7 bases match TRBD1. Germline lookup yields CDR1 SNHLY and CDR2 FYNNEI. V was pared by 7 bases and J by 2 bases, with 8 bases of the junction left unmatched. The CDR3 spans 14 residues. The CDR3 bases are TGTGCCAGCAATTACCGGGACAGCCCCTACGAGCAGTACTTC. Amino acids: CASNYRDSPYEQYF.

This sequence joins TRBV2 and TRBJ2-6, with unresolved D. The CDR3 sequence is 13 residues long. Germline-derived CDR1 and CDR2 are SNHLY and FYNNEI. Trimming removed 8 bases from V and 3 bases from J, with 8 bases in between. The CDR3 protein is CASLGFGANVLTF. In nucleotides, the CDR3 is TGTGCCAGCCTTGGGTTTGGGGCCAACGTCCTGACTTTC.

The J gene is TRBJ2-2, the V gene TRBV5-6; D is uncertain. The CDR3 loop spans 12 amino acids. The germline CDR1 and CDR2 sequences are SGHDT and YYEEEE. Trimming left V 4 bases short and J 6 bases short, with 7 bases between. CDR3 residues: CASSQRPGELFF. In DNA, the CDR3 is TGTGCCAGCAGCCAACGTCCCGGGGAGCTGTTTTTT.

The chain carries TRBV10-3 and TRBJ2-7; TRBD1 matches 7 bases. The V gene's germline CDR1 is ENHRY and CDR2 SYGVKD. The junction had 3 bases not matched to a gene; V was cut back by 4 bases and J by 6 bases. The CDR3 sequence is 12 residues long. The CDR3 DNA reads as TGTGCCATCAGTGGGGACAGCATCGAGCAGTACTTC. Protein product: CAISGDSIEQYF.

Details on this clone: The junction differs from germline at one of its ends, possibly a read error. The V call is TRBV7-7, the J call TRBJ2-7; possibly TRBD1 for D (6 bases). CDR3 length: 13 residues. CDR1 and CDR2 from the germline V gene are SSHAT and FNYEAQ (reference sequence). In DNA, the CDR3 is TGTGCTAGCAGCTCGGGACATCCTTACGAGCAGTACTTC. Encoded protein: CASSSGHPYEQYF.

The V call is TRBV27, the J call TRBJ1-2; 10 bases line up with TRBD1. Germline CDR1 reads MNHEY; CDR2 reads SMNVEV (reference sequence). The V segment lost 8 bases and the J segment 7 bases; nucleotides outside the gene matches: 13. The CDR3 covers 15 residues. CDR3 amino acids: CASEYSTGGACGYTF. In DNA form, the CDR3 reads TGTGCCAGCGAATACTCGACAGGGGGCGCTTGTGGCTACACCTTC.

The CDR3 reads CASSAAPRADNEQFF. The CDR3 DNA reads TGTGCCAGCAGCGCCGCCCCCCGGGCCGACAATGAGCAGTTCTTC. The gene calls are TRBV7-6 and TRBJ2-1, with D unclear. CDR1 and CDR2 (germline): SGHVS, FNYEAQ. The CDR3 covers 15 residues. The germline V and J ends were trimmed by 5 bases and 5 bases, with 16 bases remaining between them.

The chain couples TRBV7-6 to TRBJ2-7; D is unclear. CDR1 SGHVS and CDR2 FNYEAQ come from the germline V gene. Trimming pared 1 base from V and 3 bases from J, leaving 7 bases between. The CDR3 extends over 13 amino acids. The CDR3 here is CASSLVVNYEQYF. The CDR3 DNA follows: TGTGCCAGCAGCTTAGTGGTCAACTACGAGCAGTACTTC.

This clone has only a few counts. V and J are TRBV7-9 and TRBJ2-1; D ambiguous. The CDR3 sequence is 12 residues long. With 5 bases removed from V and 12 bases from J, the gap between germline ends came to 14 bases. Germline values: CDR1 SEHNR, CDR2 FQNEAQ (reference sequence). CDR3 coding DNA: TGTGCCAGCAGCCCTCCCGGGTGGTCGCAGTTCTTC. It encodes CASSPPGWSQFF.